A selection of T cell receptor beta chains follows, all from one sample in a study of T-cell reconstitution after alpha-beta-depleted transplantation in children. Each CDR3 protein is one row after TCRdb ran MiXCR on the PCR reads. The sample yields 400,000 to 500,000 distinct CDR3 sequences, approximately 10% seen once. Sequenced material: PBMCs from the stem cell graft donor, taken from the stem cell graft. Receptors originate from a human donor who donated a stem cell graft to a child with acute myeloid leukemia. The CDR3 runs from the conserved cysteine through the conserved F or W. Clone size, where shown, is once, few, many, or a class for clones that have expanded.

CDR3	size	V	J
CASSLALRGWATQYF	.	TRBV12-3/TRBV12-4	TRBJ2-5
CASSQPWREHNEQFF	.	TRBV14	TRBJ2-1
CSARGGGTGNSPLHF	.	TRBV20-1	TRBJ1-6
CASSLLDRLNYGYTF	few	TRBV7-2	TRBJ1-2
CASTPTGVGQETQYF	.	TRBV6-2/TRBV6-3	TRBJ2-5
CASSPNTGTSAHNEQFF	many	TRBV5-1	TRBJ2-1
CSVGGPGGDYNEQFF	.	TRBV29-1	TRBJ2-1
CSASASGSSDTQYF	few	TRBV20-1	TRBJ2-3
CASSFVGTNEKLFF	.	TRBV5-1	TRBJ1-4
CASTRSPGGRGETQYF	.	TRBV7-2	TRBJ2-5
CASSYSKYDTDTQYF	few	TRBV6-5	TRBJ2-3
CASSQDMNEQFF	many	TRBV5-5	TRBJ2-1
CASSLSADSPLHF	.	TRBV7-3	TRBJ1-6
CASSYSASGGEPPDTQYF	.	TRBV6-5	TRBJ2-3
CASSSGTGRTEAFF	few	TRBV7-2	TRBJ1-1
CSATGAEETQYF	few	TRBV20-1	TRBJ2-5
CASSGGANQPQHF	many	TRBV3-1	TRBJ1-5
CASSPAPLGGNEQFF	.	TRBV4-2	TRBJ2-1
CASSGRGGGETQYF	few	TRBV12-3/TRBV12-4	TRBJ2-5
CASHSGANYGYTF	.	TRBV6-1	TRBJ1-2
CASSLAASGTPSGTDTQYF	.	TRBV7-7	TRBJ2-3
CAWSVLETSGNTIYF	few	TRBV30	TRBJ1-3
CASSGPGQDLSGANVLTF	few	TRBV21-1	TRBJ2-6
CATSSALPGGLITGELFF	few	TRBV15	TRBJ2-2
CAIKTAGNTEAFF	.	TRBV10-3	TRBJ1-1
CSARGLAGPSYNEQFF	.	TRBV20-1	TRBJ2-1
CASSQLTGTAGESGTQYF	few	TRBV7-6	TRBJ2-3
CASSVSGDISYNEQFF	.	TRBV9	TRBJ2-1
CAWKGDGDTQYF	many	TRBV30	TRBJ2-3
CASSQRSIGELFF	few	TRBV4-2	TRBJ2-2
CASSPARDRDSEQYF	many	TRBV5-1	TRBJ2-7
CASCPQTGDTQYF	many	TRBV10-3	TRBJ2-3
CSAQVAGGNQETQYF	.	TRBV20-1	TRBJ2-5
CASSLYRGGGETQYF	many	TRBV5-1	TRBJ2-5
CSVGAGLKETQYF	few	TRBV29-1	TRBJ2-5
CASSLVGSRVHEQYF	.	TRBV5-5	TRBJ2-7
CSARPDRGEKLFF	many	TRBV20-1	TRBJ1-4
CSARNLLTSGFTDTQYF	.	TRBV20-1	TRBJ2-3
CASSYNDADTQYF	few	TRBV6-5	TRBJ2-3
CASSLVSSGGAYNEQFF	.	TRBV5-5	TRBJ2-1
CASSLAPSSQPQHF	few	TRBV12-3/TRBV12-4	TRBJ1-5
CASSPSGRRNEQFF	many	TRBV5-1	TRBJ2-1
CASSREQGRTNTEAFF	few	TRBV4-1	TRBJ1-1
CASSQESTGLAGGIGQFF	.	TRBV4-2	TRBJ2-1
CASSLDGGLSSGRSGEQYF	few	TRBV11-2	TRBJ2-7
CASSLESRLSTDTQYF	.	TRBV5-1	TRBJ2-3
CASSPQPGQGGDTQYF	many	TRBV7-2	TRBJ2-3
CASSGMIGRAVDTQYF	few	TRBV25-1	TRBJ2-3
CASSLNGGGNEQFF	.	TRBV7-3	TRBJ2-1
CASSSTGGPIYTF	.	TRBV7-2	TRBJ1-2
CAWSEGLMGGANVLTF	.	TRBV30	TRBJ2-6